This T cell receptor (beta chain) stems from a study of regulatory T cells in long-lasting Graves disease. Overall study: New Graves' disease cases had less than 3 months of antithyroid drugs.

In its sample, this clonotype was seen many times. Its antigen is unidentified. The V gene lost 3 bases and the J gene lost 8 bases, with 11 bases spanning the gap. The CDR3 totals 13 residues. Germline lookup yields CDR1 MDHEN and CDR2 SYDVKM. Regarding the study as a whole: Persistent cases of Graves' showed reduced TCR diversity relative to newly diagnosed patients. When disease was persistent, TRBV28, TRBJ1-2 and TRBJ2-5 were the favored segments.

Building the TCR beta libraries relied on iRepertoire HTBI primers, and CDR3 regions underwent Arm-PCR. Authors' data handling: Spanning all samples, the identified segments comprised roughly 66 TRBV and approximately 14 TRBJ. MiXCR, run by TCRdb on the multiplex PCR reads, gives a single entry per CDR3 protein. TCRdb assigned the V and J calls; the authors' analysis was not used. The sample comprises hundreds of thousands of distinct CDR3 sequences, over 15% of which are singletons, and 30% rests with the top ten. Regarding time point: newly diagnosed GD, antithyroid drugs for less than 3 months. The authors made the TCR library using RNA they extracted from PBMCs. Separately, the same data were catalogued under a study of T cells in Graves' hyperthyroidism and ophthalmopathy.

The gene calls are TRBV28 and TRBJ2-1; D is unclear. The sample was peripheral blood mononuclear cells (PBMCs), taken at new diagnosis, from a patient treated with antithyroid drugs. This sequence originates from a middle-aged man with Graves disease. This CDR3 reads CASSFPIVDEQFF. CDR3 DNA sequence: TGTGCCAGCAGTTTTCCCATAGTCGATGAGCAGTTCTTC.